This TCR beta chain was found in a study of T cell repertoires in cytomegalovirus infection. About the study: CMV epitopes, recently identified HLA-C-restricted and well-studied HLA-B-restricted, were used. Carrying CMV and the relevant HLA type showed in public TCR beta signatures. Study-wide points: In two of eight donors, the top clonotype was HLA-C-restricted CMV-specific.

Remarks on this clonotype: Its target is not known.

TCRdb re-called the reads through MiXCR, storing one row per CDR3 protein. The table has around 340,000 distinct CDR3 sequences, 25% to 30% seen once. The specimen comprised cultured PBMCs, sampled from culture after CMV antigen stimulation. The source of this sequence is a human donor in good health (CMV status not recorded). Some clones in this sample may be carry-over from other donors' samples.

CDR3 amino acids: CASSQFATATGGYTF. Written as DNA, the CDR3 is TGCGCCAGCAGCCAATTTGCGACTGCTACTGGTGGCTACACCTTC. The V call is TRBV4-1, the J call TRBJ1-2; D unclear. The CDR3 consists of 15 residues. CDR1 and CDR2 (germline): MGHRA, YSYEKL. V was trimmed by 2 bases and J by 7 bases, leaving 17 bases between them.